The 6 T cell receptor beta chains reported below all come from one sample, sequenced in a study of T cells in Graves' hyperthyroidism and ophthalmopathy. TCR beta CDR3 regions were amplified from RNA transcripts. The primer set for the first-round RT-PCR of the TCR CDR3 was HTBI. TCRdb reprocessed the multiplex PCR reads with MiXCR, giving one entry per CDR3 protein. The repertoire holds roughly 560,000 distinct CDR3 sequences, approximately 15% seen once, with around 4.5% in the top ten. The sequenced material came from blood. Source of these receptors: a woman aged 40 to 49 with Graves' ophthalmopathy.

The rearrangement links TRBV10-2 to TRBJ1-1; possible D gene TRBD1, 6 bases. Germline CDR1 is WSHSY and CDR2 is SAAADI. Trimming took off 5 bases at V and 5 bases at J, with 15 bases between the two ends. The CDR3 is 14 residues long. DNA of the CDR3: TGCGCCAGCAGTTCAGGGGTGGGCAGAACTGAAGCTTTCTTT. This gives the protein CASSSGVGRTEAFF.

This clonotype has a count of ten or more. V and J are TRBV7-6 and TRBJ2-7; 8 bases fit TRBD2. V lost 4 bases, J lost 6 bases, and 11 bases stayed unmatched. The CDR3 runs to 15 residues. Germline V gives CDR1 SGHVS, CDR2 FNYEAQ. For the CDR3, the DNA is TGTGCCAGCAGCTCTGGACCGGCGGGAGGTTCCGAGCAGTACTTC. Residues: CASSSGPAGGSEQYF.

This clonotype was seen more than once but under ten times. The chain recombines TRBV28 with TRBJ1-1; D uncertain. Trimming removed 3 bases at V and 2 bases at J, with 7 bases between. In germline, CDR1 is MDHEN, CDR2 SYDVKM. This CDR3 comprises 13 residues. The CDR3 sequence is CASSFQDNTEAFF. The CDR3 region has the DNA TGTGCCAGCAGTTTCCAGGACAACACTGAAGCTTTCTTT.

The gene calls are TRBV27 and TRBJ2-2; 13 bases are shared with TRBD2. Per germline, CDR1 MNHEY and CDR2 SMNVEV (reference sequence). After removal of 3 bases from V and 2 bases from J, the junction contained 9 bases not matched to a gene. This CDR3 is built from 19 residues. The CDR3 DNA reads TGTGCCAGCAGTTTTACTAGCGGGAGGGCCGGGGGCAACACCGGGGAGCTGTTTTTT. Amino acid sequence: CASSFTSGRAGGNTGELFF.

The sample holds many counts of this clonotype. This chain uses TRBV5-5 with TRBJ1-2; no clear D gene. V gave up 0 bases and J gave up 4 bases, with 16 bases separating them. This CDR3 has 16 amino acids. Germline V gene sequence: CDR1 SGHKS, CDR2 YYEKEE (reference sequence). As DNA, the CDR3 is TGTGCCAGCAGCTTGGCCTCCCACAGCCGGAGCTATGGCTACACCTTC. Its translation is CASSLASHSRSYGYTF.

About this clonotype: The CDR3 does not end in the conserved phenylalanine or tryptophan, so this is likely a read error. V usage is TRBV11-2 and J usage is TRBJ2-7; a weak D match, TRBD2 (6 bases). Deletions cut 1 base from V and 2 bases from J, with 12 bases between. This CDR3 comprises 15 residues. The germline V gene has CDR1 SGHAT and CDR2 FQNNGV. The CDR3 DNA sequence: TGTGCCAGCAGCTTAGGTCTGGCGGGGACCTACGAGCAGTACTCC. It is translated as CASSLGLAGTYEQYS.